A single sample gave rise to the 31 T cell receptor beta chains below, sequenced in a study of T-cell memory formation after mild COVID-19. TCRdb analysed the 5' RACE reads with MiXCR anew, one entry per CDR3 protein. The table lists 550,000 to 600,000 distinct CDR3 sequences, 15% to 20% of them singletons. The sample consisted of PBMCs or a T cell subset sorted from them (not recorded which). The receptors were gathered from an adult woman who had mild COVID-19 (a few samples of this study predate the infection). Cell type and time point are not known.

The chain is built from TRBV7-2 and TRBJ1-1, with TRBD1 matching over 9 bases. The V segment lost 4 bases and the J segment 4 bases; nucleotides outside the gene matches: 7. The CDR3 consists of 15 residues. Germline assignment: CDR1 SGHTA and CDR2 FQGNSA. CDR3: CASSSQGAGLTEAFF. The DNA for the CDR3 is TGTGCCAGCAGCTCACAGGGGGCCGGTCTCACTGAAGCTTTCTTT. Based on the CDR3 plus reference TRBV7-2 and TRBJ1-1, the full variable domain is GAGVSQSPSNKVTEKGKDVELRCDPISGHTALYWYRQSLGQGLEFLIYFQGNSAPDKSGLPSDRFSAERTGGSVSTLTIQRTQQEDSAVYLCASSSQGAGLTEAFFGQGTRLTVV.

The J gene is TRBJ2-7, the V gene TRBV5-1, with 12 bases identical to TRBD2. The trim removed 0 bases at V and 0 bases at J, leaving 7 bases unmatched. The CDR3 is 18 residues long. The V gene's germline CDR1 is SGHRS and CDR2 YFSETQ. CDR3 loop: CASSLGLAGDFGSYEQYF. CDR3 DNA: TGCGCCAGCAGCTTGGGACTAGCGGGAGATTTCGGCTCCTACGAGCAGTACTTC.

The gene calls are TRBV6-1 and TRBJ1-4; 7 bases agree with TRBD1. This CDR3 is built from 14 residues. Germline CDR1 reads MNHNS; CDR2 reads SASEGT. V gave up 6 bases and J gave up 8 bases; unmatched junction bases: 9. For the CDR3, the DNA is TGTGCCAGCAGCAGGAACAGGGGTGGCGAAAAACTGTTTTTT. Its translation: CASSRNRGGEKLFF.

The table lists this clonotype with a few counts. The chain joins TRBV4-1 to TRBJ2-7; 7 bases align to TRBD1. V lost 0 bases and J lost 0; bases outside the gene matches: 8. Germline V gene lookup returns CDR1 MGHRA and CDR2 YSYEKL. The CDR3 length is 17 residues. The CDR3 nucleotides are TGCGCCAGCAGCCAAGATTTATTCAGGGGGTACTCCTACGAGCAGTACTTC. It translates to CASSQDLFRGYSYEQYF.

Concerning this clonotype: The junction shows a germline mismatch at one end, possibly a read error. This chain uses TRBV5-4 with TRBJ1-1, with D unclear. The CDR3 sequence is 14 residues long. Germline CDR1 SGHNT, CDR2 YYREEE (reference sequence). For the CDR3, the DNA is TGTGCCAGGAGCTTGGCCTGGGCAAACACTGAAGCTTTCTTT. Amino acids: CARSLAWANTEAFF. Combining the CDR3 with reference TRBV5-4 and TRBJ1-1 gives the whole variable domain ETGVTQSPTHLIKTRGQQVTLRCSSQSGHNTVSWYQQALGQGPQFIFQYYREEENGRGNFPPRFSGLQFPNYSSELNVNALELDDSALYLCARSLAWANTEAFFGQGTRLTVV.

This clonotype has just a few counts. The chain combines TRBV7-8 with TRBJ2-1; D gene unclear. V lost 5 bases, J lost 7 bases, and 21 bases lay in between. CDR1 and CDR2 (germline): SGHVS, FQNEAQ. This CDR3 has 16 residues. CDR3 DNA: TGTGCCAGCAGCCTGGGTGGTCTCCTCTTGGTTAATGAGCAGTTCTTC. Protein sequence: CASSLGGLLLVNEQFF.

The CDR3, as DNA: TGTGCCAGCAGCTTAGCCGGACAGGGGGCGAGGAAAGAGCAGTACTTC. Translation gives CASSLAGQGARKEQYF. This chain connects TRBV7-2 to TRBJ2-7; 11 bases line up with TRBD1. The CDR3 is made up of 16 amino acids. Germline loops: CDR1 SGHTA, CDR2 FQGNSA. V was clipped by 0 bases and J by 7 bases; unmatched bases: 8.

This clonotype was recorded a few times. This chain links TRBV18 with TRBJ1-1; D might be TRBD1 (6 bases). Looked up from germline, CDR1 is KGHSH and CDR2 is LQKENI. The V end was cut by 3 bases, the J end by 1 base, with 9 bases between. The CDR3 consists of 14 residues. The CDR3 loop reads CASSPGTPNTEAFF. DNA for the CDR3: TGTGCCAGCTCACCGGGGACACCGAACACTGAAGCTTTCTTT. Together with reference TRBV18 and TRBJ1-1, the CDR3 gives the full variable domain: NAGVMQNPRHLVRRRGQEARLRCSPMKGHSHVYWYRQLPEEGLKFMVYLQKENIIDESGMPKERFSAEFPKEGPSILRIQQVVRGDSAAYFCASSPGTPNTEAFFGQGTRLTVV.

This clonotype was seen only a few times. The V gene is TRBV7-3, the J gene TRBJ2-6; D is unresolved. The CDR3 spans 16 residues. Germline V gene sequence: CDR1 SGHTA, CDR2 FQGTGA. Trimming stripped 3 bases from V and 0 bases from J, with 9 bases between. The CDR3 spells CASSFGLCSGANVLTF. CDR3 coding DNA: TGTGCCAGCAGCTTCGGGCTGTGCTCTGGGGCCAACGTCCTGACTTTC. Full variable domain (remainder filled in from reference TRBV7-3 and TRBJ2-6): GAGVSQTPSNKVTEKGKYVELRCDPISGHTALYWYRQSLGQGPEFLIYFQGTGAADDSGLPNDRFFAVRPEGSVSTLKIQRTERGDSAVYLCASSFGLCSGANVLTFGAGSRLTVL.

The chain couples TRBV24-1 to TRBJ2-1, with D perhaps TRBD2 (6 bases). V was cut by 5 bases and J by 7 bases, with 14 bases left in between. The CDR3 spans 14 residues. The V gene's germline CDR1 is KGHDR and CDR2 SFDVKD. CDR3 DNA sequence: TGTGCCACCAGTGCCTCCGGGGGTGTAAATGAGCAGTTCTTC. Encoded protein: CATSASGGVNEQFF.

This clonotype was counted only a few times. The chain links TRBV20-1 to TRBJ2-1; the match to TRBD2 covers 11 bases. CDR1 is DFQATT and CDR2 is SNEGSKA in the germline V gene (reference sequence). V gave up 2 bases and J gave up 2 bases; unmatched junction bases: 14. The CDR3 consists of 19 residues. This CDR3 is CSARPRWVTSGDPYNEQFF. The CDR3 DNA follows: TGCAGTGCTAGACCGAGATGGGTGACTAGCGGGGACCCCTACAATGAGCAGTTCTTC.

The V call is TRBV20-1, the J call TRBJ1-1; the D is unclear. V was cut by 5 bases and J by 3 bases, with 10 bases left in between. Germline CDR1 is DFQATT and CDR2 is SNEGSKA (reference sequence). The CDR3 totals 12 residues. The CDR3 nucleotides are TGCAGTGCTCTGACCAGAGACACTGAAGCTTTCTTT. Its translation: CSALTRDTEAFF.

This clonotype showed up just a few times. The V call is TRBV9, the J call TRBJ2-7, with D unresolved. The CDR3 extends over 15 amino acids. CDR1 and CDR2 from the germline V gene are SGDLS and YYNGEE. V lost 4 bases and J lost 3, with 17 bases in between. In DNA, the CDR3 is TGTGCCAGCAGCCCTAGTACAGCTTTTTTCTACGAGCAGTACTTC. Amino acid sequence: CASSPSTAFFYEQYF.

The CDR3: CASSLYPDPTNEKLFF. In DNA, the CDR3 is TGTGCCAGCAGCTTATATCCCGACCCAACTAATGAAAAACTGTTTTTT. J is TRBJ1-4 and V is TRBV7-2; no clear D gene. There are 16 residues in the CDR3. CDR1 SGHTA and CDR2 FQGNSA come from the germline V gene. V was clipped by 2 bases and J by 0 bases, with 10 bases between them. The entire variable domain, with the rest obtained from reference TRBV7-2 and TRBJ1-4, is as follows: GAGVSQSPSNKVTEKGKDVELRCDPISGHTALYWYRQSLGQGLEFLIYFQGNSAPDKSGLPSDRFSAERTGGSVSTLTIQRTQQEDSAVYLCASSLYPDPTNEKLFFGSGTQLSVL.

Only a few counts were recorded for this clonotype. The rearrangement links TRBV9 to TRBJ2-1; 10 nucleotides align to TRBD2. V lost 4 bases and J lost 7; bases outside the gene matches: 17. Germline-derived CDR1 and CDR2 are SGDLS and YYNGEE. CDR3 size: 18 residues. In DNA form, the CDR3 reads TGTGCCAGCAGCCCCTGGGTAGCGGGAGGTTTAAGCGGAAATGAGCAGTTCTTC. Encoded protein: CASSPWVAGGLSGNEQFF.

The chain employs TRBV9 and TRBJ2-2; 9 bases agree with TRBD1. The CDR3 totals 16 residues. J gave up 3 bases and V 0 bases, and 3 bases lay outside the gene matches. Per germline, CDR1 SGDLS and CDR2 YYNGEE. The CDR3 region is CASSVGTGEDTGELFF. The DNA of the CDR3 is TGTGCCAGCAGCGTAGGGACAGGGGAGGACACCGGGGAGCTGTTTTTT.

This clonotype was counted only a few times. The chain is built from TRBV10-3 and TRBJ2-1; D possibly corresponds to TRBD1 (6 bases). V was shortened by 10 bases and J by 3 bases, with 19 bases between the two germline ends. Per the germline V gene, CDR1 is ENHRY and CDR2 is SYGVKD. There are 15 residues in the CDR3. Here the CDR3 reads CATFPGQTVYNEQFF. The CDR3 DNA sequence: TGTGCCACCTTCCCCGGACAGACAGTCTACAATGAGCAGTTCTTC.

The J gene is TRBJ1-1, the V gene TRBV5-1; perhaps TRBD1 as D (5 bases). V shed 4 bases and J shed 1 base, with 14 bases lying between them. This CDR3 region has 15 residues. Germline V lookup: CDR1 SGHRS, CDR2 YFSETQ. The CDR3 here is CASSPGGRANTEAFF. The CDR3 nucleotides are TGCGCCAGCAGCCCTGGGGGGAGGGCGAACACTGAAGCTTTCTTT.

This clonotype was counted only a few times. The gene calls are TRBV5-6 and TRBJ2-1, with 9 bases matching TRBD1. With 3 bases clipped from V and 8 bases from J, the junction kept 12 bases outside the gene matches. The CDR3 contains 16 residues. Germline CDR1 and CDR2: SGHDT and YYEEEE. As DNA, the CDR3 is TGTGCCAGCAGCTCAGGGACAGGGACAGCTCTAGATGAGCAGTTCTTC. Its protein is CASSSGTGTALDEQFF.

This clonotype was recorded at least ten times. The chain has TRBV7-6 and TRBJ1-1; D is ambiguous. The CDR3 is made up of 14 amino acids. Germline V gene data show CDR1 as SGHVS and CDR2 as FNYEAQ. Trimming removed 2 bases at V and 4 bases at J, with 11 bases between. The CDR3 is CASSLRVAGTEAFF. Written as DNA, the CDR3 is TGTGCCAGCAGCTTAAGGGTGGCGGGCACTGAAGCTTTCTTT.

This chain links TRBV27 with TRBJ2-3; 7 nucleotides line up with TRBD1. The V segment lost 4 bases and the J segment 4 bases; nucleotides outside the gene matches: 8. The CDR3 is made up of 15 amino acids. Germline V lookup: CDR1 MNHEY, CDR2 SMNVEV (reference sequence). The CDR3 region has the DNA TGTGCCAGCAGTTCTCCGTTCGACAGGGCAGATACGCAGTATTTT. It encodes CASSSPFDRADTQYF.

The V gene is TRBV5-1, the J gene TRBJ2-5; D is perhaps TRBD2 (8 bases). The CDR3 covers 15 residues. The germline V gene has CDR1 SGHRS and CDR2 YFSETQ. V was shortened by 5 bases and J by 1 base, with 15 bases between the two germline ends. The chain's CDR3 is CASRSGGTVQETQYF. CDR3 in DNA: TGCGCCAGCAGGTCGGGAGGGACAGTCCAAGAGACCCAGTACTTC.

The sample holds a few counts of this clonotype. The chain has TRBV6-1 and TRBJ2-7, with 9 positions matching TRBD1. Losses at the gene ends were 5 bases for V and 5 bases for J; bases not matched to a gene: 10. The CDR3 is 15 amino acids. CDR1 and CDR2 from the germline V gene are MNHNS and SASEGT. The chain's CDR3 is CASSSPLDRGHEQYF. DNA for the CDR3: TGTGCCAGCAGTTCACCCCTGGACAGGGGTCACGAGCAGTACTTC.

There are many counts of this clonotype. The gene calls are TRBV27 and TRBJ2-2, with a weak D call TRBD1 (6 bases). Germline V gives CDR1 MNHEY, CDR2 SMNVEV (reference sequence). CDR3 length: 18 residues. V was clipped by 6 bases and J by 1 base, with 21 bases between them. CDR3 protein: CASSKTLIGQLNTGELFF. The CDR3 region has the DNA TGTGCCAGCAGCAAAACCCTGATCGGACAGTTGAACACCGGGGAGCTGTTTTTT.

The table lists this clonotype with a few counts. The V call is TRBV7-9, the J call TRBJ1-2; D is undetermined. Germline assignment: CDR1 SEHNR and CDR2 FQNEAQ (reference sequence). This CDR3 contains 13 residues. Trimming removed 5 bases at V and 4 bases at J, with 11 bases between. In nucleotides, the CDR3 is TGTGCCAGCAGCCCGGGCCCGATCTATGGCTACACCTTC. Amino acid sequence: CASSPGPIYGYTF.

This clonotype was counted a few times. The gene calls are TRBV30 and TRBJ1-4; possible D gene TRBD1, 5 bases. The germline gives CDR1 GTSNPN, CDR2 SVGIG (reference sequence). V shed 4 bases and J shed 5 bases, with 11 bases lying between them. This CDR3 region has 13 residues. Here the CDR3 reads CAWMGRENEKLFF. CDR3 nucleotide sequence: TGTGCCTGGATGGGCAGGGAAAATGAAAAACTGTTTTTT.

A few counts support this clonotype. The rearrangement joins TRBV30 to TRBJ1-3; 7 bases match TRBD1. This CDR3 is built from 15 residues. Germline loops: CDR1 GTSNPN, CDR2 SVGIG (reference sequence). Unmatched junction bases numbered 11, after V lost 1 base and J lost 8 bases. CDR3 loop: CAWSGVDRAGYTIYF. In DNA form, the CDR3 reads TGTGCCTGGAGTGGGGTCGACAGGGCGGGATACACCATATATTTT.

V and J are TRBV6-9 and TRBJ2-2; 9 nucleotides align to TRBD1. The CDR3 sequence is 15 residues long. Trimming at V came to 10 bases and at J to 9 bases, leaving 15 bases not matched to a gene. Germline V lookup: CDR1 MNHGY, CDR2 SVAAGI. In DNA, the CDR3 is TGTGCCAACCCCTGGGACAGGGAGAAAGACTGGGAGCTGTTTTTT. Translating gives CANPWDREKDWELFF.

This clonotype turned up a few times. Here the CDR3 reads CASSTPPQPQHF. The CDR3 DNA follows: TGTGCCAGCAGCACACCACCACAGCCCCAGCATTTT. The V call is TRBV12-3 or TRBV12-4, the J call TRBJ1-5; D unclear. The CDR3 is made up of 12 amino acids. Between the trimmed V and J ends, which lost 6 bases and 7 bases, there was a span of 10 bases.

The chain recombines TRBV6-6 with TRBJ2-1; 10 bases map to TRBD1. The germline V gene has CDR1 MNHNY and CDR2 SVGAGI (reference sequence). Trimming at V came to 6 bases and at J to 15 bases, leaving 5 bases not matched to a gene. The CDR3 contains 11 residues. DNA for the CDR3: TGTGCCAGCAGCGGACAGGGGGTATGGTTCTTC. Translation: CASSGQGVWFF.

The chain carries TRBV5-1 and TRBJ1-1, with D unresolved. The V and J ends lost 1 base and 6 bases respectively, with 16 bases between them. The CDR3 extends over 15 amino acids. CDR1 and CDR2 from the germline V gene are SGHRS and YFSETQ. This CDR3 reads CASSLSGPSGAEAFF. The CDR3 DNA is TGCGCCAGCAGCTTGTCAGGCCCCTCGGGAGCTGAAGCTTTCTTT.